This T cell receptor beta chain was captured by sequencing in a study of T cells after posttransplantation cyclophosphamide. This clone was observed at least ten times. Its antigen is still unknown. Study findings and constraints: Donor-recipient repertoire similarity was low at 1-2 months, rising over year one. Recipient CMV seropositivity and CMV reactivation strongly tracked TRB clonality.

Treatment was busulfan-fludarabine conditioning, a marrow graft, and cyclophosphamide on days +3 and +4. Germline CDR1 and CDR2: MNHEY and SMNVEV (reference sequence). Deletions cut 5 bases from V and 8 bases from J, with 21 bases between. This CDR3 has 16 amino acids. Produced via immunoSEQ multiplex PCR; TCRdb's table is partial and in-frame only. The sample yields 5,500 to 6,500 clones, without any singletons. The receptor was isolated from a male patient aged 60-70 years who received an allogeneic stem cell transplant from a related donor, was CMV-positive, and had no GVHD. Some T cells may be graft donor cells. The chain links TRBV27 to TRBJ1-4; D might be TRBD1 (5 bases). The input for sequencing was PBMCs, taken after allogeneic stem cell transplant with posttransplant cyclophosphamide. In nucleotides, the CDR3 is TGTGCCAGCAGTCCGTACCCCCCTGGGGCAAGGGAAAAACTGTTTTTT. Translating it yields CASSPYPPGAREKLFF.